Each of the 13 T cell receptor beta chains below was sequenced from the same sample in a study of T cells after yellow fever vaccination. TCRdb re-analysed the 5' RACE reads in MiXCR, keeping a single row per CDR3 protein. The sample consists of around 600,000 distinct CDR3 sequences, roughly 12% of them appearing once. The sequences come from PBMCs, collected on the day of the yellow fever booster vaccination. Source of these receptors: a man aged 25-45 years who received the YFV17D yellow fever vaccine.

The chain combines TRBV28 with TRBJ2-6; D remains ambiguous. Germline CDR1 reads MDHEN; CDR2 reads SYDVKM. CDR3 length: 15 residues. The V end lost 4 bases, the J end lost 0 bases, and 7 bases lay between the germline ends. The CDR3 region has the DNA TGTGCCAGCAGTTGGACCCGCTCTGGGGCCAACGTCCTGACTTTC. This translates into CASSWTRSGANVLTF.

This clonotype was seen only once. V is TRBV20-1 and J is TRBJ1-2, with TRBD1 as a possible D gene (5 bases). This CDR3 comprises 15 residues. Per the germline V gene, CDR1 is DFQATT and CDR2 is SNEGSKA (reference sequence). V was trimmed by 3 bases and J by 7 bases, leaving 21 bases between them. The CDR3 spells CSASTDSSLGRGYTF. For the CDR3, the DNA is TGCAGTGCTAGCACCGACAGCTCCCTTGGTCGTGGCTACACCTTC.

The chain links TRBV9 to TRBJ1-5; TRBD1 is a possible D gene (5 bases). The CDR3 is 14 amino acids. The germline gives CDR1 SGDLS, CDR2 YYNGEE. Between the trimmed V and J ends, which lost 1 base and 5 bases, there was a span of 10 bases. In DNA form, the CDR3 reads TGTGCCAGCAGCGTAAAGGGGACGGATCAGCCCCAGCATTTT. This translates into CASSVKGTDQPQHF.

There are a few counts of this clonotype. This rearrangement joins TRBV6-2 or TRBV6-3 to TRBJ2-7; the D is unclear. V shed 0 bases and J shed 7 bases, with 4 bases lying between them. This CDR3 has 11 amino acids. CDR1 is MNHEY, CDR2 SVGEGT, per germline. CDR3 bases: TGTGCCAGCAGTTACTCTGAGGAGCAGTACTTC. Protein sequence: CASSYSEEQYF.

This clonotype was picked up a small number of times. This chain connects TRBV20-1 to TRBJ2-7; D is unclear. CDR1 DFQATT and CDR2 SNEGSKA come from the germline V gene (reference sequence). Trimming removed 5 bases from V and 6 bases from J, with 5 bases in between. The CDR3 runs to 9 residues. For the CDR3, the DNA is TGCAGTGCTTCGGCCGAGCAGTACTTC. Protein: CSASAEQYF.

The chain carries TRBV6-2 or TRBV6-3 and TRBJ2-1, with 12 bases matching TRBD2. Germline values: CDR1 MNHEY, CDR2 SVGEGT. The CDR3 covers 17 residues. With V trimmed by 6 bases and J by 8 bases, 14 bases remained unmatched. The CDR3: CASSPATSGSRGDEQFF. Here the CDR3 DNA reads TGTGCCAGCAGCCCGGCGACTAGCGGGAGTAGGGGAGATGAGCAGTTCTTC.

The chain carries TRBV5-1 and TRBJ2-7; D is possibly TRBD2 (5 bases). The CDR3 runs to 13 residues. CDR1 is SGHRS and CDR2 is YFSETQ in the germline V gene. Trimming removed 0 bases at V and 6 bases at J, with 10 bases between. CDR3 sequence (DNA): TGCGCCAGCAGCTTGGAGAAAGGGAGCGAGCAGTACTTC. This sequence encodes CASSLEKGSEQYF.

This clonotype was seen repeatedly, ten times or more. The V and J genes are TRBV7-8 and TRBJ2-1; D may be TRBD1 (5 bases). The V and J ends lost 2 bases and 3 bases respectively, with 8 bases between them. The CDR3 spans 14 residues. Germline V gene data show CDR1 as SGHVS and CDR2 as FQNEAQ. CDR3 bases: TGTGCCAGCAGCTTAACCAGGGACTACAATGAGCAGTTCTTC. Its protein is CASSLTRDYNEQFF.

This chain links TRBV2 with TRBJ2-7; unclear D gene. CDR3 length: 12 amino acids. Germline lookup yields CDR1 SNHLY and CDR2 FYNNEI. The V end was cut by 8 bases, the J end by 2 bases, with 10 bases between. The CDR3 is CASAQEAYEQYF. In nucleotides, the CDR3 is TGTGCCAGCGCTCAGGAAGCCTACGAGCAGTACTTC.

This chain connects TRBV4-3 to TRBJ2-7; 13 bases are a match to TRBD2. The V and J ends lost 2 bases and 2 bases, in that order; junction bases with no gene match: 9. Germline V gene sequence: CDR1 LGHNA, CDR2 YSLEER. The CDR3 spans 18 residues. CDR3 DNA: TGCGCCAGCAGCCAAAGGTTACTAGCGGGAGGGCCGGCCTACGAGCAGTACTTC. Translating it yields CASSQRLLAGGPAYEQYF.

The V call is TRBV6-5, the J call TRBJ2-3; tentative D call: TRBD2 (5 bases). Germline assignment: CDR1 MNHEY and CDR2 SVGAGI. V shed 10 bases and J shed 6 bases, with 11 bases lying between them. The CDR3 covers 11 residues. CDR3 sequence: CATGSGDTQYF. CDR3 coding DNA: TGTGCCACCGGAAGCGGCGATACGCAGTATTTT.

This clonotype was seen repeatedly, ten times or more. The V gene is TRBV29-1, the J gene TRBJ2-7; TRBD2 is a possible D gene (6 bases). The CDR3 consists of 12 residues. V was clipped by 0 bases and J by 6 bases, with 9 bases between them. Germline V lookup: CDR1 SQVTM, CDR2 ANQGSEA. The CDR3 here is CSVEEEGIEQYF. The CDR3 DNA sequence: TGCAGCGTTGAAGAGGAGGGGATCGAGCAGTACTTC.

This clonotype was recorded at least ten times. The chain carries TRBV4-2 and TRBJ2-1; 7 nucleotides align to TRBD2. The junction had 4 bases not matched to a gene; V was cut back by 4 bases and J by 1 base. The V gene's germline CDR1 is LGHNA and CDR2 YNFKEQ. The CDR3 loop spans 15 amino acids. CDR3 DNA: TGTGCCAGCAGCCTCTCTAGCGGTTCCTACAATGAGCAGTTCTTC. This translates into CASSLSSGSYNEQFF.